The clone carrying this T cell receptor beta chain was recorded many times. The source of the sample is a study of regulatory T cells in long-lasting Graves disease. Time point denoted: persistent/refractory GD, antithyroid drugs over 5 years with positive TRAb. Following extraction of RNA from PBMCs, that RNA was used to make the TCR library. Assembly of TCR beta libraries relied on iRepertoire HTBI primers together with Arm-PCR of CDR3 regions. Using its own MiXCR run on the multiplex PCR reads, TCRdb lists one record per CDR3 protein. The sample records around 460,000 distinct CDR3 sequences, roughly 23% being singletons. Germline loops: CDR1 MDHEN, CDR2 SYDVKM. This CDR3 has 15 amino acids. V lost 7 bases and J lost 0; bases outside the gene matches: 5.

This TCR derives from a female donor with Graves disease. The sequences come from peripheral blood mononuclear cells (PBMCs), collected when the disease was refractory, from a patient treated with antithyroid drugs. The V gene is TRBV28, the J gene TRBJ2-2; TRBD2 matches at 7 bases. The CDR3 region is CASTASGPNTGELFF. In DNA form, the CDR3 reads TGTGCCAGCACCGCTAGCGGCCCGAACACCGGGGAGCTGTTTTTT.